One and the same sample provided the 8 T cell receptor beta chains below, sequenced in a study of identical twins. TCRdb used MiXCR to reprocess the 5' RACE reads, holding one entry per CDR3 protein. The sample lists 200,000 to 300,000 distinct CDR3 sequences; about 13% were seen once. This sample was shared with a second study, whose subject was yellow fever vaccine responses in identical twins.

Input material: memory (CD45RO+) T cells sorted from blood. The receptors derive from a woman between 18 and 30 years old in good health.

This clonotype was found many times. The genes are TRBV4-2 and TRBJ2-2; D possibly corresponds to TRBD2 (6 bases). The CDR3 runs to 15 residues. Trimming removed 4 bases from V and 1 base from J, with 10 bases in between. Germline CDR1 LGHNA, CDR2 YNFKEQ. The CDR3 loop reads CASSPGLENTGELFF. As DNA, the CDR3 is TGTGCCAGCAGCCCGGGACTGGAGAACACCGGGGAGCTGTTTTTT.

This clonotype was observed a few times. V is TRBV10-3 and J is TRBJ2-3; D ambiguous. Germline values: CDR1 ENHRY, CDR2 SYGVKD. The ends were cut back, 10 bases at V and 5 bases at J, with 10 bases in the middle. The CDR3 contains 11 residues. CDR3 region: CATALEDTQYF. As DNA, the CDR3 is TGTGCCACAGCCCTGGAAGATACGCAGTATTTT.

This clonotype was seen many times. The chain carries TRBV5-1 and TRBJ2-2; D not resolved. The CDR3 contains 13 residues. CDR1 and CDR2 (germline): SGHRS, YFSETQ. Trimming removed 2 bases at V and 8 bases at J, with 10 bases between. The CDR3 nucleotides are TGCGCCAGCAGCTTTGATTCAGGAGGGGAGCTGTTTTTT. It encodes CASSFDSGGELFF.

This clonotype has more than one count but fewer than ten. The chain recombines TRBV6-5 with TRBJ2-1; no reliable D call. The CDR3 spans 16 residues. The ends were cut back, 0 bases at V and 7 bases at J, with 16 bases in the middle. Germline V gives CDR1 MNHEY, CDR2 SVGAGI. The CDR3 here is CASSYSLLPPVNEQFF. Written as DNA, the CDR3 is TGTGCCAGCAGTTACTCGTTACTACCCCCGGTGAATGAGCAGTTCTTC.

This rearrangement joins TRBV2 to TRBJ2-5; either TRBD1 or TRBD2 may fit D (5 bases each). V was clipped by 5 bases and J by 5 bases, with 21 bases between them. The CDR3 covers 16 residues. The germline gives CDR1 SNHLY, CDR2 FYNNEI. CDR3 nucleotide sequence: TGTGCCAGCAGTACTACCGGGAAGGGGCTCAGGGAGACCCAGTACTTC. Protein: CASSTTGKGLRETQYF.

This clonotype has at least ten counts. The chain carries TRBV11-2 and TRBJ2-3; tentatively, D is TRBD2 (5 bases). CDR3 length: 15 residues. V lost 6 bases, J lost 2 bases, and 15 bases lay in between. Germline CDR1 is SGHAT and CDR2 is FQNNGV. Here the CDR3 DNA reads TGTGCCAGCAGACTAGTGGGGTCAGACACAGATACGCAGTATTTT. Translated, it gives CASRLVGSDTDTQYF. Together with reference TRBV11-2 and TRBJ2-3, the CDR3 gives the full variable domain: EAGVAQSPRYKIIEKRQSVAFWCNPISGHATLYWYQQILGQGPKLLIQFQNNGVVDDSQLPKDRFSAERLKGVDSTLKIQPAKLEDSAVYLCASRLVGSDTDTQYFGPGTRLTVL.

This clonotype was recorded a few times. The rearrangement links TRBV28 to TRBJ2-3; D remains unclear. This CDR3 has 11 residues. CDR1 and CDR2 from the germline V gene are MDHEN and SYDVKM. V was clipped by 4 bases and J by 11 bases, with 10 bases between them. CDR3 amino acids: CASSYGLVQYF. The CDR3 DNA sequence: TGTGCCAGCAGTTATGGTCTCGTGCAGTATTTT. The full variable domain, in which reference TRBV28 and TRBJ2-3 provide the parts outside the CDR3, is DVKVTQSSRYLVKRTGEKVFLECVQDMDHENMFWYRQDPGLGLRLIYFSYDVKMKEKGDIPEGYSVSREKKERFSLILESASTNQTSMYLCASSYGLVQYFGPGTRLTVL.

The genes are TRBV20-1 and TRBJ2-5; D not resolved. V lost 0 bases to trimming and J lost 9 bases, with 11 bases between them. CDR3 size: 12 residues. CDR1 DFQATT and CDR2 SNEGSKA come from the germline V gene (reference sequence). CDR3 sequence reads: CSARDVHEAQYF. CDR3 nucleotide sequence: TGCAGTGCTAGAGATGTCCACGAGGCCCAGTACTTC.